These 2 T cell receptor beta chains were all obtained from the same sample, sequenced in a study of T cell responses to AZD1222 COVID-19 vaccine. Produced via immunoSEQ multiplex PCR; TCRdb's table is partial and in-frame only. The sample comprises about 84,000 clones, roughly 88% of which are singletons, and roughly 12% rests with the top ten. Source: peripheral blood, taken 28 days after the second AZD1222 dose. Receptor source: an adult who received the AZD1222 COVID-19 vaccine.

The genes are TRBV6-5 and TRBJ2-1, with TRBD1 as a possible D gene (7 bases). CDR1 is MNHEY and CDR2 is SVGAGI in the germline V gene. V was trimmed by 2 bases and J by 5 bases, leaving 16 bases between them. The CDR3 has 16 amino acids. CDR3 residues: CASSYDLGGTDNEQFF. DNA for the CDR3: TGTGCCAGCAGTTACGACCTAGGGGGGACAGACAATGAGCAGTTCTTC.

The chain uses TRBV4-2 and TRBJ1-2; D is possibly TRBD1 (6 bases). Germline-derived CDR1 and CDR2 are LGHNA and YNFKEQ. V lost 0 bases to trimming and J lost 8 bases, with 16 bases between them. This CDR3 region has 15 residues. As DNA, the CDR3 is TGTGCCAGCAGCCAAGAGGCGAACAGGGTGAACGGCTACACCTTC. It yields the protein CASSQEANRVNGYTF.